The present T cell receptor (beta chain) was sequenced within a study of spatial heterogeneity in lung cancer. Study as a whole: Across the raw uncorrected reads, a unique TCR and UMI combination was observed, on average, more than ten times.

The time point was: sample taken at primary tumor resection. Whole RNA, which was extracted from tumor, nontumor lung tissue or frozen PBMC, was sequenced without any cell sorting. A total of roughly 72 untreated early-stage non-small cell lung cancer patients served as donors. Every molecule of TCR cDNA had its own unique molecular identifier. One entry per CDR3 protein results from TCRdb running MiXCR on the 5' RACE reads. The sample records some 23,000 distinct CDR3 sequences, 6.9% being singletons. As regards this clonotype: Compared with germline, one end of the junction differs, possibly owing to a read error.

There are 14 residues in the CDR3. The germline V gene encodes CDR1 SNHLY and CDR2 FYNNEI. Sequencing used PBMCs, obtained at surgery. The clonotype comes from a male donor with early-stage non-small cell lung cancer. V is TRBV2 and J is TRBJ2-7; D gene uncertain. CDR3 protein: CVSRASQRTYEQYF. DNA of the CDR3: TGTGTCAGCAGAGCCAGCCAGCGCACCTACGAGCAGTACTTC.